This TCR beta chain was found in a study of T cell responses to AZD1222 COVID-19 vaccine. For this clone: Its antigen is unidentified.

TCRdb keeps only in-frame clones here, not all; method: immunoSEQ multiplex PCR. The sample includes roughly 120,000 clones, almost 95% seen only once; the top ten take roughly 1.6%. Germline assignment: CDR1 LNHNV and CDR2 YYDKDF (reference sequence). The germline V and J ends were trimmed by 0 bases and 6 bases, with 7 bases remaining between them. This CDR3 is 13 amino acids long. Study outcomes and limitations: Across the whole spike, CD4 TCRs peaked at regions 160-218 and 743-854. Recipients of two AZD1222 doses showed rising Spike-specific TCR breadth and depth.

The specimen comprised peripheral blood, sampled 28 days after the second AZD1222 dose. This TCR was recovered from an adult who received the AZD1222 COVID-19 vaccine. This chain connects TRBV15 to TRBJ2-3, with D unresolved. For the CDR3, the DNA is TGTGCCACCAGCAGAGATGGTACGGATACGCAGTATTTT. Its protein product is CATSRDGTDTQYF.